Following are 21 T cell receptor beta chains from one sample sequenced in a study of early T cells in non-severe SARS-CoV-2 infection. A single record per CDR3 protein comes from TCRdb applying MiXCR to the 5' RACE reads. The sample lists 25,000 to 40,000 distinct CDR3 sequences, 5.4% occurring once. Sequencing was done on a sample of whole blood. These receptors all come from an adult who was a healthcare worker with PCR-confirmed SARS-CoV-2 infection or an uninfected control (not recorded which).

Many counts were recorded for this clonotype. The rearrangement uses TRBV5-5 and TRBJ1-2; D not certain. The V gene's germline CDR1 is SGHKS and CDR2 YYEKEE (reference sequence). The CDR3 is 13 residues long. Trimming removed 1 base at V and 4 bases at J, with 8 bases between. This CDR3 is CASSLLSVYGYTF. The CDR3, as DNA: TGTGCCAGCAGCTTGCTATCGGTCTATGGCTACACCTTC.

The sample holds a few counts of this clonotype. In DNA, the CDR3 is TGTGCCAGCAGTCAGGTGAACACCGGGGAGCTGTTTTTT. It is translated as CASSQVNTGELFF. This chain uses TRBV28 with TRBJ2-2; D remains unclear. With 5 bases removed from V and 1 base from J, the gap between germline ends came to 5 bases. This CDR3 contains 13 residues. Germline V CDR1 and CDR2: MDHEN, SYDVKM.

The sample holds many counts of this clonotype. V gene TRBV7-9 combines with J gene TRBJ1-1; D is unclear. V lost 0 bases and J lost 4, with 9 bases in between. Germline lookup yields CDR1 SEHNR and CDR2 FQNEAQ (reference sequence). CDR3 length: 14 residues. CDR3 sequence reads: CASSLARGGTEAFF. Here the CDR3 DNA reads TGTGCCAGCAGCTTAGCGAGAGGAGGCACTGAAGCTTTCTTT.

This clonotype showed up just a few times. The V call is TRBV7-9, the J call TRBJ2-5; no definite D call. Deletions cut 1 base from V and 5 bases from J, with 8 bases between. Germline CDR1 and CDR2: SEHNR and FQNEAQ (reference sequence). This CDR3 spans 13 amino acids. CDR3 in amino acids: CASSLGLGETQYF. CDR3 coding DNA: TGTGCCAGCAGCTTAGGCCTGGGGGAGACCCAGTACTTC. Full variable domain (rest looked up from reference TRBV7-9 and TRBJ2-5): DTGVSQNPRHKITKRGQNVTFRCDPISEHNRLYWYRQTLGQGPEFLTYFQNEAQLEKSRLLSDRFSAERPKGSFSTLEIQRTEQGDSAMYLCASSLGLGETQYFGPGTRLLVL.

This clonotype was detected many times. V is TRBV7-2 and J is TRBJ1-2; no clear D gene. The CDR3 runs 15 residues. The ends were cut back, 1 base at V and 1 base at J, with 10 bases in the middle. Germline-derived CDR1 and CDR2 are SGHTA and FQGNSA. For the CDR3, the DNA is TGTGCCAGCAGCTTAGGCGGAGCCCTTAACTATGGCTACACCTTC. Amino acid sequence: CASSLGGALNYGYTF.

In its sample, this clonotype was seen many times. At one end, the junction sequence differs from germline, possibly due to a read error. The chain recombines TRBV20-1 with TRBJ2-3; possibly TRBD1 or TRBD2 for D (6 bases each). The CDR3 loop spans 15 amino acids. Germline V CDR1 and CDR2: DFQATT, SNEGSKA (reference sequence). CDR3 nucleotides: TGCAGTGCAAGAGACGGGGGCGCAGGCACAGATACGCAGTATTTT. Translation: CSARDGGAGTDTQYF.

This clonotype has only a few counts. The chain links TRBV3-1 to TRBJ2-1, with 9 bases identical to TRBD2. Per the germline V gene, CDR1 is LGHDT and CDR2 is YNNKEL (reference sequence). The CDR3 runs to 16 residues. The trim removed 1 base at V and 9 bases at J, leaving 10 bases unmatched. The CDR3 loop is CASSQGLAGGRGEQFF. Here the CDR3 DNA reads TGTGCCAGCAGCCAAGGTCTCGCGGGGGGGCGTGGTGAGCAGTTCTTC.

This clonotype was recorded at least ten times. CDR3 sequence reads: CASRNRLAGEGGQFF. The CDR3 DNA is TGTGCCAGCAGGAATAGACTAGCGGGAGAAGGGGGGCAGTTCTTC. This chain links TRBV27 with TRBJ2-1, with 12 bases that match TRBD2. From germline, CDR1 is MNHEY and CDR2 SMNVEV (reference sequence). V was pared by 6 bases and J by 12 bases, with 12 bases of the junction left unmatched. The CDR3 length is 15 residues.

The CDR3 coding sequence is TGTGCCAGCAGCATCGGACAGGGAAATAATTCACCCCTCCACTTT. The encoded protein is CASSIGQGNNSPLHF. V is TRBV6-5 and J is TRBJ1-6, with 8 bases lining up with TRBD1. J lost 5 bases, V lost 6 bases, and 6 bases had no gene match. In germline, CDR1 is MNHEY, CDR2 SVGAGI. This CDR3 contains 15 residues.

This clonotype has at least ten counts. The chain employs TRBV3-1 and TRBJ2-2, with TRBD2 matching 9 bases. The germline V gene encodes CDR1 LGHDT and CDR2 YNNKEL (reference sequence). The trim removed 2 bases at V and 3 bases at J, leaving 1 base unmatched. This CDR3 contains 15 residues. The CDR3 here is CASSQRGGDTGELFF. The DNA of the CDR3 is TGTGCCAGCAGCCAACGCGGGGGGGACACCGGGGAGCTGTTTTTT.

This clonotype was seen at least ten times. V is TRBV10-3 and J is TRBJ1-1, with 8 positions matching TRBD1. The V and J ends lost 6 bases and 5 bases, in that order; junction bases with no gene match: 2. The CDR3 consists of 12 residues. Germline CDR1 reads ENHRY; CDR2 reads SYGVKD. CDR3 in amino acids: CAIRDRETEAFF. In DNA form, the CDR3 reads TGTGCCATCAGGGACAGGGAAACTGAAGCTTTCTTT.

This clonotype was found many times. The V and J genes are TRBV9 and TRBJ2-1, with D tentatively TRBD2 (6 bases). This CDR3 comprises 20 residues. CDR1 is SGDLS, CDR2 YYNGEE, per germline. V dropped 0 bases and J dropped 4 bases, with 26 bases sitting between them. The DNA of the CDR3 is TGTGCCAGCAGCGTAGGGACTACCACCAACCGTCGAACGGTGTACAATGAGCAGTTCTTC. This translates into CASSVGTTTNRRTVYNEQFF.

This clonotype was detected many times. The chain joins TRBV5-1 to TRBJ2-2, with D tentatively TRBD1 (5 bases). Trimming removed 1 base from V and 2 bases from J, with 9 bases in between. CDR1 is SGHRS and CDR2 is YFSETQ in the germline V gene. This CDR3 region has 15 residues. The CDR3 reads CASSLSQGNTGELFF. Written as DNA, the CDR3 is TGCGCCAGCAGCTTGAGCCAGGGTAACACCGGGGAGCTGTTTTTT.

The V gene is TRBV6-2 or TRBV6-3, the J gene TRBJ1-5; 7 nucleotides match TRBD1. V shed 3 bases and J 3 bases; nucleotides not matched to a gene: 8. Germline CDR1 and CDR2: MNHEY and SVGEGT. This CDR3 region has 16 residues. CDR3 amino acids: CASSYAGQELNQPQHF. The CDR3, as DNA: TGTGCCAGCAGTTATGCCGGACAGGAACTCAATCAGCCCCAGCATTTT.

This clonotype was picked up many times. This chain connects TRBV7-6 to TRBJ2-7; 9 bases map to TRBD1. The CDR3 has 15 amino acids. The germline CDR1 and CDR2 sequences are SGHVS and FNYEAQ. With V trimmed by 0 bases and J by 3 bases, 3 bases remained unmatched. CDR3 loop: CASSLAGQGVYEQYF. The CDR3, as DNA: TGTGCCAGCAGCTTAGCGGGACAGGGAGTCTACGAGCAGTACTTC.

In its sample, this clonotype was seen many times. The V call is TRBV7-3, the J call TRBJ2-7; weak D call: TRBD1 (6 bases). V lost 5 bases and J lost 6, with 14 bases in between. The CDR3 length is 13 residues. Germline V gene sequence: CDR1 SGHTA, CDR2 FQGTGA. The CDR3 DNA sequence: TGTGCCAGCAGCCTCCGGGACAACAGCGAGCAGTACTTC. Protein sequence: CASSLRDNSEQYF.

This chain joins TRBV7-9 and TRBJ2-3; no definite D call. V lost 4 bases to trimming and J lost 6 bases, with 11 bases between them. The CDR3 covers 13 residues. Germline CDR1 SEHNR, CDR2 FQNEAQ (reference sequence). The CDR3 spells CASSSIFADTQYF. DNA of the CDR3: TGTGCCAGCAGCTCGATTTTCGCCGATACGCAGTATTTT. The full variable domain, completed using reference TRBV7-9 and TRBJ2-3, is DTGVSQNPRHKITKRGQNVTFRCDPISEHNRLYWYRQTLGQGPEFLTYFQNEAQLEKSRLLSDRFSAERPKGSFSTLEIQRTEQGDSAMYLCASSSIFADTQYFGPGTRLTVL.

This clonotype was seen repeatedly, ten times or more. This sequence joins TRBV30 and TRBJ1-1; D unresolved. Germline V gene lookup returns CDR1 GTSNPN and CDR2 SVGIG (reference sequence). V was cut by 0 bases and J by 5 bases, with 13 bases left in between. CDR3 length: 14 amino acids. The CDR3 spells CAWSVILGQTEAFF. The CDR3 nucleotides read TGTGCCTGGAGTGTAATTTTGGGCCAGACTGAAGCTTTCTTT.

The chain employs TRBV6-5 and TRBJ1-1, with TRBD1 as a possible D gene (5 bases). Trimming removed 7 bases at V and 6 bases at J, with 15 bases between. CDR1 and CDR2 from the germline V gene are MNHEY and SVGAGI. This CDR3 region has 13 residues. CDR3 DNA sequence: TGTGCCAGCACCATCAACCAGGGATCTGAAGCTTTCTTT. It yields the protein CASTINQGSEAFF.

This clonotype came up many times. The chain uses TRBV7-8 and TRBJ2-7; D might be TRBD1 or TRBD2, each matching 6 bases. Germline CDR1 and CDR2: SGHVS and FQNEAQ. Trimming left V 5 bases short and J 4 bases short, with 24 bases between. This CDR3 comprises 17 residues. The CDR3 protein is CASSPRRVGGFLYEQYF. The CDR3 DNA sequence: TGTGCCAGCAGCCCCCGGAGGGTAGGGGGATTCTTATACGAGCAGTACTTC.

This clonotype has ten or more counts. CDR3 residues: CASSLLGFSSYEQYF. CDR3 coding DNA: TGTGCCAGCAGCTTGCTCGGATTTAGCTCCTACGAGCAGTACTTC. The gene calls are TRBV5-5 and TRBJ2-7; no clear D gene. V was clipped by 1 base and J by 0 bases, with 11 bases between them. The CDR3 extends over 15 amino acids. CDR1 and CDR2 (germline): SGHKS, YYEKEE (reference sequence).